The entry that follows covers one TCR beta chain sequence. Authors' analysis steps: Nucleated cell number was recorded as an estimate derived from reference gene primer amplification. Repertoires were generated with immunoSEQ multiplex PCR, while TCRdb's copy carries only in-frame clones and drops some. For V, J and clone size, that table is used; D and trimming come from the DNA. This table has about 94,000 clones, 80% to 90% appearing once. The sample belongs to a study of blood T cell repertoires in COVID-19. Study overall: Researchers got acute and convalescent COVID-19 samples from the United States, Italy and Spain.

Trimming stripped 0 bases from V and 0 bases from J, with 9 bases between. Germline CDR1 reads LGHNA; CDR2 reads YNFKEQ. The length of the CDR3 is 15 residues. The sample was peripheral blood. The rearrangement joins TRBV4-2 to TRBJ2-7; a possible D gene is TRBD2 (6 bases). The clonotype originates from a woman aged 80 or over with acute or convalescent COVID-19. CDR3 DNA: TGTGCCAGCAGCCAAGAGCGGGATAGCTCCTACGAGCAGTACTTC. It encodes CASSQERDSSYEQYF.